This T cell receptor beta chain derives from a study of T cell responses to AZD1222 COVID-19 vaccine. Study results and caveats: Increases in Spike-specific TCR breadth and depth were seen after two AZD1222 doses.

Profiling relied on immunoSEQ multiplex PCR, and the TCRdb table lists in-frame clones only, not all of them. Of some 120,000 clones detected, 80% to 85% appear once; the ten largest clones hold roughly 9.5%. This clone occurred a few times. The antigen is undetermined. The V and J ends lost 1 base and 7 bases respectively, with 7 bases between them. The germline V gene has CDR1 SGHDN and CDR2 FVKESK. This CDR3 has 12 residues. The origin of this receptor is an adult in good health. The sequencing here drew on peripheral blood, taken on day 0 of AZD1222 vaccination. The chain combines TRBV14 with TRBJ1-2, with D unclear. The CDR3 loop is CASSQGRFGYTF. CDR3 in DNA: TGTGCCAGCAGCCAAGGTCGATTTGGCTACACCTTC.